Judged by abundance, the clone carrying this T cell receptor beta chain is medium-sized. Its antigen remains unknown. Overall study results and limits: Naive CD4+ cells shared about an eighth of tumor Treg sequences. Greatest tumor Treg TCR overlap was with tumor naive CD4+ cells.

Treg sorting used a CD4+CD25+CD127-/low gate. Amplification of TRBV12-4/TRBJ1-2 clonotypes used adaptor-ligated barcode primers. TCRdb ran MiXCR on the multiplex PCR reads and lists one entry per CDR3 protein. The repertoire holds over 2,000 distinct CDR3 sequences, with approximately 2.4% as singletons. The CDR3 has 13 residues. V was clipped by 3 bases and J by 4 bases, with 9 bases between them. The rearrangement links TRBV12-3 or TRBV12-4 to TRBJ1-2; D is perhaps TRBD1 (5 bases). The sample was tumor-infiltrating Tregs sorted from the breast tumor. The receptor was derived from a female donor with breast cancer. CDR3 loop: CASSFTGFYGYTF. The CDR3 coding sequence is TGTGCCAGCAGTTTTACAGGCTTCTATGGCTACACCTTC.